The source of this TCR beta chain is a study of PD-1 blockade in mismatch repair-deficient tumors. Study information: All were previously treated, progressing patients with 12 mismatch repair-deficient cancer types.

Trimming stripped 1 base from V and 2 bases from J, with 12 bases between. Germline lookup yields CDR1 SGHAT and CDR2 FQNNGV. The CDR3 is 15 amino acids. Broader study findings: After pembrolizumab, tumor-resident clones rose rapidly, then generally contracted before radiologic responses.

TCRs were sequenced from a few patients responding to pembrolizumab. Sequencing used immunoSEQ multiplex PCR; TCRdb keeps in-frame clones, though not all of them. In the table there are 15,000 or so clones, 84% of which are singletons. In regard to this clone: Its antigen is undetermined.

The chain joins TRBV11-2 to TRBJ2-7; D is perhaps TRBD2 (6 bases). The TCR originated in an adult with mismatch repair-deficient cancer. Sample: PBMCs, taken before pembrolizumab treatment. The CDR3 DNA reads TGTGCCAGCAGCTTAGCGGGAGAATCAACCTACGAGCAGTACTTC. This gives the protein CASSLAGESTYEQYF.